Presented here are 7 T cell receptor beta chains from one specimen sequenced in a study of cytomegalovirus exposure and HLA in healthy donors. PCR employed 60 Vbeta and 13 Jbeta primers. The method was immunoSEQ multiplex PCR; TCRdb's version includes in-frame clones alone and lacks a portion of them. The table lists 100,000 to 150,000 clones, roughly four fifths of them singletons. The sample consisted of PBMCs. Every receptor here comes from a man younger than 35 in good health and CMV-seronegative.

The chain links TRBV7-8 to TRBJ2-7, with D tentatively TRBD2 (6 bases). From germline, CDR1 is SGHVS and CDR2 FQNEAQ. This CDR3 has 15 residues. Deletions cut 5 bases from V and 1 base from J, with 15 bases between. The DNA of the CDR3 is TGTGCCAGCAGCCGGATAGCGGACCTATCCTACGAGCAGTACTTC. Translation: CASSRIADLSYEQYF. Looking up the rest from reference TRBV7-8 and TRBJ2-7 gives the full variable domain: GAGVSQSPRYKVAKRGQDVALRCDPISGHVSLFWYQQALGQGPEFLTYFQNEAQLDKSGLPSDRFFAERPEGSVSTLKIQRTQQEDSAVYLCASSRIADLSYEQYFGPGTRLTVT.

This rearrangement joins TRBV19 to TRBJ1-2; D perhaps matches TRBD1 (6 bases). Per the germline V gene, CDR1 is LNHDA and CDR2 is SQIVND (reference sequence). V lost 4 bases, J lost 2 bases, and 11 bases lay in between. The CDR3 has 14 residues. Written as DNA, the CDR3 is TGTGCCAGTAGTACCTGGACAGAAAACTATGGCTACACCTTC. Translated: CASSTWTENYGYTF.

In DNA, the CDR3 is TGTGCCAGTAGTAGTGGGCATTTAGAGCCCCAGCATTTT. It codes for CASSSGHLEPQHF. The chain uses TRBV19 and TRBJ1-5, with D uncertain. Looked up from germline, CDR1 is LNHDA and CDR2 is SQIVND (reference sequence). The CDR3 runs to 13 residues. Trimming shortened V by 4 bases and J by 8 bases, and 12 bases separated the two germline ends.

This clone has a handful of counts. This rearrangement joins TRBV19 to TRBJ2-1; 9 positions agree with TRBD2. CDR1 LNHDA and CDR2 SQIVND come from the germline V gene (reference sequence). V was pared by 1 base and J by 11 bases, with 6 bases of the junction left unmatched. The CDR3 extends over 14 amino acids. The DNA of the CDR3 is TGTGCCAGTAGTATAGGGGTAGCGGGGGTAAAGCAGTTCTTC. Translated, it gives CASSIGVAGVKQFF.

The V gene is TRBV5-6, the J gene TRBJ1-1; D is possibly TRBD1 (6 bases). The germline V and J ends were trimmed by 5 bases and 0 bases, with 11 bases remaining between them. Germline values: CDR1 SGHDT, CDR2 YYEEEE. The CDR3 has 14 residues. The CDR3 coding sequence is TGTGCCAGCAGGCCAGGGGAAATGAACACTGAAGCTTTCTTT. It encodes CASRPGEMNTEAFF. Variable domain in full (rest from reference TRBV5-6 and TRBJ1-1): DAGVTQSPTHLIKTRGQQVTLRCSPKSGHDTVSWYQQALGQGPQFIFQYYEEEERQRGNFPDRFSGHQFPNYSSELNVNALLLGDSALYLCASRPGEMNTEAFFGQGTRLTVV.

This clone occurred a few times. V and J are TRBV19 and TRBJ2-1, with D maybe TRBD2 (5 bases). Germline V lookup: CDR1 LNHDA, CDR2 SQIVND (reference sequence). There are 15 residues in the CDR3. The V and J ends lost 3 bases and 3 bases respectively, with 12 bases between them. The CDR3, as DNA: TGTGCCAGTAGTATTGAGGGTTCGGGCTACAATGAGCAGTTCTTC. It yields the protein CASSIEGSGYNEQFF. The full variable domain, rest sourced from reference TRBV19 and TRBJ2-1, is DGGITQSPKYLFRKEGQNVTLSCEQNLNHDAMYWYRQDPGQGLRLIYYSQIVNDFQKGDIAEGYSVSREKKESFPLTVTSAQKNPTAFYLCASSIEGSGYNEQFFGPGTRLTVL.

J is TRBJ2-3 and V is TRBV7-8; 9 bases are a match to TRBD2. Germline V gene sequence: CDR1 SGHVS, CDR2 FQNEAQ. Trimming cost V 4 bases and J 1 base; bases outside gene matches: 3. The CDR3 spans 15 residues. CDR3 in amino acids: CASSSVAGGTDTQYF. In DNA, the CDR3 is TGTGCCAGCAGCTCCGTAGCGGGGGGCACAGATACGCAGTATTTT.